The 2 T cell receptor beta chains below come from one sample, sequenced in a study of T cells of healthy individuals. TCRdb recomputed calls from the 5' RACE reads with MiXCR, one row per CDR3 protein. The repertoire has approximately 100,000 distinct CDR3 sequences, approximately 15% of them found once; the top ten carry roughly 6.2%. The receptors come from a human donor in good health.

The sample holds a few counts of this clonotype. This CDR3 is CASSSPRDRFYF. The DNA for the CDR3 is TGTGCCAGCAGCTCACCCCGGGACAGGTTTTACTTC. This rearrangement joins TRBV7-9 to TRBJ2-4, with 8 bases matching TRBD1. There are 12 residues in the CDR3. Germline CDR1 is SEHNR and CDR2 is FQNEAQ (reference sequence). V lost 4 bases, J lost 16 bases, and 9 bases stayed unmatched.

In this sample, this clonotype turned up many times. The genes are TRBV13 and TRBJ1-5; D ambiguous. The V end lost 5 bases, the J end lost 0 bases, and 5 bases lay between the germline ends. Per the germline V gene, CDR1 is PRHDT and CDR2 is FYEKMQ (reference sequence). The CDR3 runs 13 residues. In nucleotides, the CDR3 is TGTGCCAGCAGCCGGTATAGCAATCAGCCCCAGCATTTT. Encoded protein: CASSRYSNQPQHF.